The rows below give T cell receptor beta chains drawn from one sample of a study of T-cell memory formation after mild COVID-19. TCRdb reprocessed the 5' RACE reads via MiXCR and lists one record per CDR3 protein. The sample lists tens of thousands of distinct CDR3 sequences, approximately 14% seen once, with 31% in the top ten. Sequencing input: PBMCs or a T cell subset sorted from them (not recorded which). These receptors were collected from an adult woman who had mild COVID-19 (a few samples of this study predate the infection). Cell type and time point are not known. Both conserved end residues are part of each CDR3. D genes are given only for firm matches. Clone size is shown for a subset of rows, as once, few, many or a class of expanded clone.

DNA	CDR3	V	D	size	J
TGCGCCAGCAGCTTGGTAGGCGGGGACGGCCGTACAGATACGCAGTATTTT	CASSLVGGDGRTDTQYF	TRBV5-1	-	-	TRBJ2-3
TGTGCCAGCAGTTGGCGAGGGGGCAATGAGCAGTTCTTC	CASSWRGGNEQFF	TRBV27	-	once	TRBJ2-1
TGCAGTGCTAGAGATCCCGCGGGAGGGAGATACAATGAGCAGTTCTTC	CSARDPAGGRYNEQFF	TRBV20-1	TRBD2	-	TRBJ2-1
TGTGCCAGCAGCCATCCCCCGGGACAGGGGCCAGATACGCAGTATTTT	CASSHPPGQGPDTQYF	TRBV7-6	TRBD1	many	TRBJ2-3
TGTGCCACCAGTGTGGGGGTCGAGCAGTACTTC	CATSVGVEQYF	TRBV24-1	-	few	TRBJ2-7
TGTGCCATCAGTGCGGACGCTAGCTCCTACAATGAGCAGTTCTTC	CAISADASSYNEQFF	TRBV10-3	-	-	TRBJ2-1
TGCAGTGCTAGAGACTATGAGAGAGCTAACTATGGCTACACCTTC	CSARDYERANYGYTF	TRBV20-1	-	few	TRBJ1-2
TGCGCCAGCAGCCAAAAGGCTTATTCCGGTGAGCAGTACTTC	CASSQKAYSGEQYF	TRBV4-1	-	-	TRBJ2-7
TGTGCCAGCAGCTATACAGGGGGGCAGTTCTTC	CASSYTGGQFF	TRBV12-3/TRBV12-4	TRBD1	-	TRBJ2-1
TGTGCCACCAGCAGCTCCGGGACGCGCTGGGAGCAGTACTTC	CATSSSGTRWEQYF	TRBV15	-	few	TRBJ2-7
TGCAGCGTTGGGCTCACCGGGGAGCTGTTTTTT	CSVGLTGELFF	TRBV29-1	-	few	TRBJ2-2
TGTGCCAGCAGCTCCGTTGGGTTCGCTGGGGAGACCCAGTACTTC	CASSSVGFAGETQYF	TRBV7-9	-	-	TRBJ2-5
TGTGCCAGCAGAGACGGACAGGGCCTCCAAGAGACCCAGTACTTC	CASRDGQGLQETQYF	TRBV12-3/TRBV12-4	TRBD1	-	TRBJ2-5
TGTGCCAGCAGCCAAGGCTCTAGCGGGGGCTACGAGCAGTACTTC	CASSQGSSGGYEQYF	TRBV4-2	TRBD2	many	TRBJ2-7
TGTGCCAGCAGGGAAAGATCGGACTACAAGTCCTACAATGAGCAGTTCTTC	CASRERSDYKSYNEQFF	TRBV12-3/TRBV12-4	-	-	TRBJ2-1
TGTGCCAGCAGTCCGGGACTAGCCGTACAAGAGACCCAGTACTTC	CASSPGLAVQETQYF	TRBV6-2/TRBV6-3	TRBD2	-	TRBJ2-5
TGTGCCAGCAGCCAAGATCTCGGGGTTCGGAACTACGAGCAGTACTTC	CASSQDLGVRNYEQYF	TRBV3-1	-	few	TRBJ2-7
TGCGCCAGCAGTTCCGGGGCGCGAGAGACCCAGTACTTC	CASSSGARETQYF	TRBV5-1	-	few	TRBJ2-5
TGTGCCAGCAGCTGGACTGCCGGGGAGCTGTTTTTT	CASSWTAGELFF	TRBV7-9	-	-	TRBJ2-2
TGCGCCAGCAGCTTGATCAGCGGGGGTGCCTACGAGCAGTACTTC	CASSLISGGAYEQYF	TRBV5-1	TRBD2	many	TRBJ2-7
TGTGCCAGCAGCTTCACAGGGTCCTACGAGCAGTACTTC	CASSFTGSYEQYF	TRBV12-3/TRBV12-4	-	few	TRBJ2-7
TGTGCCAGCAGCCAGGGAGAGAGAGAGACCCAGTACTTC	CASSQGERETQYF	TRBV7-9	-	-	TRBJ2-5
TGTGCCAGCAGCTCCCAAGCTTGGAATGAGCAGTTCTTC	CASSSQAWNEQFF	TRBV9	-	-	TRBJ2-1
TGCGCCAGCAGCCAAGAATCGGGGTGGACTAATGAAAAACTGTTTTTT	CASSQESGWTNEKLFF	TRBV4-3	-	-	TRBJ1-4
TGTGCCAGCAGCCAAGAGGGGGCGGCCCTGTCGGAGCCCCAGCATTTT	CASSQEGAALSEPQHF	TRBV4-2	-	few	TRBJ1-5
TGTGCCAGCAGCGTAGGACAGGGTACGACAGATACGCAGTATTTT	CASSVGQGTTDTQYF	TRBV9	TRBD1	-	TRBJ2-3
TGTGCCAGCAAGTCCGACAGGGTCCCCAGGCCCCAGCATTTT	CASKSDRVPRPQHF	TRBV12-3/TRBV12-4	TRBD1	few	TRBJ1-5
TGTGCCAGCAGCCCTCAAAGAAACGAGCAGTACTTC	CASSPQRNEQYF	TRBV12-3/TRBV12-4	-	many	TRBJ2-7
TGTGCCAGCAGCGCTCTCTTGGGACAAAACAATGAGCAGTTCTTC	CASSALLGQNNEQFF	TRBV7-8	-	few	TRBJ2-1
TGTGCCAGCAGCAGCTTCGGCAGCAGGGGAGGCTACGAGCAGTACTTC	CASSSFGSRGGYEQYF	TRBV11-1	-	-	TRBJ2-7
TGTGCCAGCAGTTTATGGGAATATTCACCCCTCCACTTT	CASSLWEYSPLHF	TRBV12-3/TRBV12-4	-	-	TRBJ1-6
TGTGCCAGCAGCAAAAAGGGGGCATTCGAGCAGTACTTC	CASSKKGAFEQYF	TRBV21-1	-	few	TRBJ2-7
TGCAGTGCCCACACTAGTGCCCACTACAATGAGCAGTTCTTC	CSAHTSAHYNEQFF	TRBV20-1	-	-	TRBJ2-1
TGTGCCACCGCCTTGGATGAGGGGAGGACTGAAGCTTTCTTT	CATALDEGRTEAFF	TRBV15	-	many	TRBJ1-1
TGCAGTGCTAGCGGGAGCGGAAGTCCCACAGATACGCAGTATTTT	CSASGSGSPTDTQYF	TRBV20-1	-	few	TRBJ2-3
TGTGCCAGCAGCCAAGATGGCGGGGTGACCTACGAGCAGTACTTC	CASSQDGGVTYEQYF	TRBV3-1	-	few	TRBJ2-7
TGTGCCAGCAGCCAAGATCGGTGGACAGTTCCACATGGCTACACCTTC	CASSQDRWTVPHGYTF	TRBV3-1	-	few	TRBJ1-2
TGCGCCAGCAGCCATTCCGGGACTAGCATCCATGAGCAGTTCTTC	CASSHSGTSIHEQFF	TRBV4-1	TRBD2	-	TRBJ2-1
TGTGCCAGCAGCCTCGGACAGGATGAGCAGTTCTTC	CASSLGQDEQFF	TRBV6-6	TRBD1	-	TRBJ2-1
TGCAGTGCTAGACCAGTACAAGAGACCCAGTACTTC	CSARPVQETQYF	TRBV20-1	-	few	TRBJ2-5
TGTGCCACCAGTGTTAGCGGGGGGGAGGCTGAGCAGTTCTTC	CATSVSGGEAEQFF	TRBV24-1	TRBD2	-	TRBJ2-1
TGTGCCAGCAGCCCTAGCGGCCAGGGGGTCTACGAGCAGTACTTC	CASSPSGQGVYEQYF	TRBV7-8	-	-	TRBJ2-7
TGTGCCAGCAGCTCCCCTGTAGGTGGCTCCTACAATGAGCAGTTCTTC	CASSSPVGGSYNEQFF	TRBV7-9	-	few	TRBJ2-1
TGTGCCAGCAGTTACTCGAAGACAGCCATTAACTATGGCTACACCTTC	CASSYSKTAINYGYTF	TRBV6-6	-	few	TRBJ1-2
TGTGCCAGCAGCTTAGGGACTAGCGGGGATACGCAGTATTTT	CASSLGTSGDTQYF	TRBV7-9	TRBD2	many	TRBJ2-3
TGTGCCAGCAGCCCCGGGACTAGAAGTGATGAGGAGCTGTTTTTT	CASSPGTRSDEELFF	TRBV7-3	TRBD2	few	TRBJ2-2
TGCGCCAGCAGCCAAGATCTAGCGAGCTCCTACGAGCAGTACTTC	CASSQDLASSYEQYF	TRBV4-3	-	-	TRBJ2-7
TGTGCCAGCAGCGCCTCGACTAGCGGGTATGACGACGATAGCTCCTACAATGAGCAGTTCTTC	CASSASTSGYDDDSSYNEQFF	TRBV9	TRBD2	-	TRBJ2-1
TGTGCCAGCAGCCACACCCCTGGGGCAGATACGCAGTATTTT	CASSHTPGADTQYF	TRBV7-8	-	-	TRBJ2-3
TGCAGTGCCCGGGACGGACCAGAAGCTTTCTTT	CSARDGPEAFF	TRBV20-1	-	many	TRBJ1-1
TGCGCCAGCAGCTTAGGGACTAGCGGGAGCAATGAGCAGTTCTTC	CASSLGTSGSNEQFF	TRBV5-1	TRBD2	-	TRBJ2-1
TGCAGTGCTAGAGATCCCGACCTGAGCTCCTACAATGAGCAGTTCTTC	CSARDPDLSSYNEQFF	TRBV20-1	-	few	TRBJ2-1
TGTGCCAGTAGTATCGTCCAGGGACACTATGGCTACACCTTC	CASSIVQGHYGYTF	TRBV19	-	few	TRBJ1-2
TGCAGCGTAGACCATGGGATCCAAGAGACCCAGTACTTC	CSVDHGIQETQYF	TRBV29-1	-	-	TRBJ2-5